The next 6 T cell receptor beta chains were all read from a single sample in a study of beta chain features in type 1 diabetes (dated by TCRdb to about 2018). What the authors observed across the whole study: In all four CD4+ subsets, TCRB CDR3 length was moderately but significantly shorter in type 1 diabetes patients.

The library came from the immunoSEQ multiplex PCR assay. The entire amount of isolated RNA was reverse transcribed using the High Capacity cDNA Reverse Transcription Kit, so the sequenced TCRB transcripts were expressed ones. Imported from immuneACCESS, the table was reduced by TCRdb to in-frame sequences with V and J called. These copies leave out some clones; in studies compared against another copy, an unresolved V gene accounts for under half, and the cause of the remainder is not known. The sample table holds around 260,000 clones, of which just over 20% were seen once. In total, the top ten clones hold around 0.028% of the sample. No antigen has been assigned to these receptors. Sequenced sample: naive CD4+ T cells from blood. The cell subset or site tag for this specimen amounts to: true naive CD4+ T cells. The receptors stem from a woman between 35 and 50 years old with type 1 diabetes.

V usage is TRBV18 and J usage is TRBJ2-3; D gene uncertain. Per the germline V gene, CDR1 is KGHSH and CDR2 is LQKENI. V was trimmed by 4 bases and J by 0 bases, leaving 2 bases between them. The CDR3 spans 12 residues. In DNA, the CDR3 is TGTGCCAGCTCACTAAGCACAGATACGCAGTATTTT. Encoded protein: CASSLSTDTQYF.

A few counts support this clone. The chain uses TRBV7-3 and TRBJ2-3; TRBD2 matches at 13 bases. The CDR3 is made up of 15 amino acids. CDR1 and CDR2 (germline): SGHTA, FQGTGA. After removal of 2 bases from V and 4 bases from J, the junction contained 0 bases not matched to a gene. The CDR3 bases are TGTGCCAGCAGCTTAGGACTAGCGGGAGCAGATACGCAGTATTTT. The encoded protein is CASSLGLAGADTQYF. Variable domain in full (rest from reference TRBV7-3 and TRBJ2-3): GAGVSQTPSNKVTEKGKYVELRCDPISGHTALYWYRQSLGQGPEFLIYFQGTGAADDSGLPNDRFFAVRPEGSVSTLKIQRTERGDSAVYLCASSLGLAGADTQYFGPGTRLTVL.

V usage is TRBV5-1 and J usage is TRBJ2-1; 7 bases are shared with TRBD2. V was pared by 2 bases and J by 4 bases, with 6 bases of the junction left unmatched. The germline gives CDR1 SGHRS, CDR2 YFSETQ. This CDR3 is built from 15 residues. For the CDR3, the DNA is TGCGCCAGCAGCTTCGGCGGGAGATCTTACAATGAGCAGTTCTTC. Encoded protein: CASSFGGRSYNEQFF.

The chain combines TRBV9 with TRBJ1-1; D perhaps matches TRBD1 (5 bases). CDR1 and CDR2 from the germline V gene are SGDLS and YYNGEE. V shed 0 bases and J shed 2 bases, with 11 bases lying between them. CDR3 length equals 15 residues. For the CDR3, the DNA is TGTGCCAGCAGCGTAGCCCCCCAGGGAAACACTGAAGCTTTCTTT. Translation: CASSVAPQGNTEAFF.

The rearrangement uses TRBV7-9 and TRBJ2-4, with a possible D match to TRBD1 (6 bases). Germline V CDR1 and CDR2: SEHNR, FQNEAQ (reference sequence). The ends were cut back, 6 bases at V and 3 bases at J, with 12 bases in the middle. The CDR3 consists of 14 residues. The CDR3 sequence is CASSSTGFKNIQYF. In DNA, the CDR3 is TGTGCCAGCAGTTCGACAGGCTTCAAAAACATTCAGTACTTC.

This clone was counted between two and nine times. This rearrangement joins TRBV5-1 to TRBJ1-2, with 9 bases aligning to TRBD1. V trimming: 7 bases; J trimming: 4 bases; junction bases outside the gene matches: 8. Germline CDR1 and CDR2: SGHRS and YFSETQ. The CDR3 length is 14 residues. The CDR3 here is CASGTGTGPYGYTF. Here the CDR3 DNA reads TGCGCCAGCGGGACAGGGACGGGCCCCTATGGCTACACCTTC.